The 5 T cell receptor beta chains presented below share a single source sample, sequenced in a study of T cell responses to AZD1222 COVID-19 vaccine (dated by TCRdb to the early 2020s). Libraries came from the immunoSEQ multiplex PCR assay. TCRdb holds this immuneACCESS table with in-frame rearrangements only. Some clones are missing; in checked studies, unresolved V genes explain under half, and the rest has no known cause. Recorded for this sample are tens of thousands of clones; about 80% of them occurred a single time. The top ten clonotypes cover around an eighth of the sample. The time point label on this specimen signifies: baseline before first vaccination. The sample consisted of peripheral blood, taken on day 0 of AZD1222 vaccination. All receptors come from an adult in good health.

The J gene is TRBJ2-2, the V gene TRBV18, with no clear D. Trimming stripped 2 bases from V and 1 base from J, with 8 bases between. In germline, CDR1 is KGHSH, CDR2 LQKENI. The CDR3 has 15 residues. The CDR3 nucleotides are TGTGCCAGCTCACCATTTCGAGAGAACACCGGGGAGCTGTTTTTT. Residues: CASSPFRENTGELFF.

The chain has TRBV7-8 and TRBJ2-1, with D tentatively TRBD2 (6 bases). V lost 1 base and J lost 7, with 11 bases in between. Germline CDR1 SGHVS, CDR2 FQNEAQ. CDR3 length: 14 residues. The CDR3 here is CASSLGDSLNEQFF. The CDR3 coding sequence is TGTGCCAGCAGCTTAGGGGACTCGTTAAATGAGCAGTTCTTC. Supplemented by reference TRBV7-8 and TRBJ2-1, the full variable domain reads GAGVSQSPRYKVAKRGQDVALRCDPISGHVSLFWYQQALGQGPEFLTYFQNEAQLDKSGLPSDRFFAERPEGSVSTLKIQRTQQEDSAVYLCASSLGDSLNEQFFGPGTRLTVL.

This chain links TRBV5-1 with TRBJ1-3; the match to TRBD1 covers 10 bases. The CDR3 sequence is 16 residues long. Germline V gives CDR1 SGHRS, CDR2 YFSETQ. The junction had 2 bases not matched to a gene; V was cut back by 2 bases and J by 0 bases. CDR3 bases: TGCGCCAGCAGCTTCGGGACAGGGGCCTCTGGAAACACCATATATTTT. Amino acids: CASSFGTGASGNTIYF.

V is TRBV9 and J is TRBJ1-6; no clear D. The germline CDR1 and CDR2 sequences are SGDLS and YYNGEE. The V end lost 0 bases, the J end lost 0 bases, and 4 bases lay between the germline ends. The length of the CDR3 is 15 residues. CDR3: CASSVASSYNSPLHF. The CDR3 nucleotides are TGTGCCAGCAGCGTAGCTAGCTCCTATAATTCACCCCTCCACTTT.

The CDR3 here is CASRNDRRADQPQHF. The CDR3 DNA follows: TGTGCCAGCAGGAACGACAGGCGAGCGGATCAGCCCCAGCATTTT. This chain joins TRBV2 and TRBJ1-5, with D possibly matching TRBD1 (6 bases). In germline, CDR1 is SNHLY, CDR2 FYNNEI. The germline V and J ends were trimmed by 6 bases and 5 bases, with 17 bases remaining between them. This CDR3 spans 15 amino acids.